The sequence of this T cell receptor (beta chain) was determined in a study of OX40 agonist ivuxolimab in advanced cancers. Study at large: Age averaged around 60 years (range about 23 to 80), and around 87% were male.

TCRdb keeps only in-frame clones here, not all; method: immunoSEQ multiplex PCR. The table lists about 110,000 clones, over 85% of them singletons, with 0.27% in the top ten. Germline loops: CDR1 SGHDT, CDR2 YYEEEE. Trimming pared 0 bases from V and 1 base from J, leaving 1 base between. The CDR3 runs to 12 residues. Sequenced here: CD4+ or CD8+ T cells sorted from blood, sampled in a trial of the OX40 agonist ivuxolimab. V usage is TRBV5-6 and J usage is TRBJ2-5; no reliable D call. The TCR comes from an adult with an advanced solid tumor such as melanoma, head and neck, liver or kidney cancer. The CDR3 protein is CASSLGQETQYF. As DNA, the CDR3 is TGTGCCAGCAGCTTGGGCCAAGAGACCCAGTACTTC.